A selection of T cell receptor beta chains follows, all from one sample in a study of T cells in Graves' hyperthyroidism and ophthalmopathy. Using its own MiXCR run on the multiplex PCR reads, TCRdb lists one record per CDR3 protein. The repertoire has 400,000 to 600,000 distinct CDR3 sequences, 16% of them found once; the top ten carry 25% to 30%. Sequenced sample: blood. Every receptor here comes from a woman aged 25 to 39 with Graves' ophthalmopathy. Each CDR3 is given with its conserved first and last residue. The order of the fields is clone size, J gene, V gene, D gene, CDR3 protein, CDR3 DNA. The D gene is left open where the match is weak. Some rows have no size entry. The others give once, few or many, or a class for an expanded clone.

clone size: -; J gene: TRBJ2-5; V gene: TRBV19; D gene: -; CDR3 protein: CASSSSGTAGTQYF; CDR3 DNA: TGTGCCAGTAGTAGCTCCGGGACAGCGGGGACCCAGTACTTC
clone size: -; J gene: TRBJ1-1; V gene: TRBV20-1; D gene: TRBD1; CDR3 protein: CSARRDRGLNTEAFF; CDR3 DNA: TGCAGTGCTAGAAGGGACAGGGGCTTGAACACTGAAGCTTTCTTT
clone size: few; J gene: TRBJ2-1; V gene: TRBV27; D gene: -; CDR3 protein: CASSWRGSSYNEQFF; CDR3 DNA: TGTGCCAGCTCCTGGAGGGGGAGCTCCTACAATGAGCAGTTCTTC
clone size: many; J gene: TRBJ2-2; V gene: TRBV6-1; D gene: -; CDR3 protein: CATYLTGDTGELFF; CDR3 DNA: TGTGCCACCTACTTAACGGGGGACACCGGGGAGCTGTTTTTT
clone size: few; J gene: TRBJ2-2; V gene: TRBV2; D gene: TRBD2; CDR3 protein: CASKGRGTNTGELFF; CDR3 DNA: TGTGCCAGCAAAGGGCGGGGGACGAACACCGGGGAGCTGTTTTTT
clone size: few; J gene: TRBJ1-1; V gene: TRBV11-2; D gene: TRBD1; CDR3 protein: CASSSPGQGAKTEAFF; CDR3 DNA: TGTGCCAGCAGCTCTCCGGGACAGGGGGCGAAGACTGAAGCTTTCTTT
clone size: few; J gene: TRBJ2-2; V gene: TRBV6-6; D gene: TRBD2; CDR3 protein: CASSYDSGRAGGELFF; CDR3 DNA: TGTGCCAGCAGTTACGATAGCGGGAGGGCCGGCGGGGAGCTGTTTTTT
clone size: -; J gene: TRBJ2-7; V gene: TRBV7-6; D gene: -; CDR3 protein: CASSLYGVPHEQYF; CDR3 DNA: TGTGCCAGCAGCTTGTACGGGGTCCCTCACGAGCAGTACTTC
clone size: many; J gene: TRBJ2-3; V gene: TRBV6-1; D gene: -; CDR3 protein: CASSEGTTDTQYF; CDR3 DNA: TGTGCCAGCAGTGAGGGGACCACAGATACGCAGTATTTT
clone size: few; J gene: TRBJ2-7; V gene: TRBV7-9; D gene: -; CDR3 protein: CASSFLRGDQDEQYF; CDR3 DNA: TGTGCCAGCAGCTTTTTGAGGGGGGATCAGGACGAGCAGTACTTC
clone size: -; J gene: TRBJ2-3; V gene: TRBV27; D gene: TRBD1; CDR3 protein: CASSLNRGYTDTQYF; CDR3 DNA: TGTGCCAGCAGTTTAAACAGGGGGTACACAGATACGCAGTATTTT
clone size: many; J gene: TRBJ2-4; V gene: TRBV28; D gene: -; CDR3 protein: CASSPTGRGIQYF; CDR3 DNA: TGTGCCAGCAGTCCGACGGGAAGGGGCATTCAGTACTTC
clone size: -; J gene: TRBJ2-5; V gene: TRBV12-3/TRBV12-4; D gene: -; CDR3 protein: CASSFRGQPGETQYF; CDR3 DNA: TGTGCCAGCAGTTTCCGGGGTCAGCCGGGGGAGACCCAGTACTTC
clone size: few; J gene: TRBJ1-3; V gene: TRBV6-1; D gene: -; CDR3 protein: CASIIGNTIYF; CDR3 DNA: TGTGCCAGCATCATTGGAAACACCATATATTTT
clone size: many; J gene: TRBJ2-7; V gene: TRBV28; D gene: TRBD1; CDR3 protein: CASSTRRTGGNEQYF; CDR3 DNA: TGTGCCAGCAGTACCCGAAGGACAGGTGGCAACGAGCAGTACTTC
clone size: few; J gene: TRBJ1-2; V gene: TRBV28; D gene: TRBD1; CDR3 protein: CASSSGQGHYGYTF; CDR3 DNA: TGTGCCAGCAGTTCGGGACAGGGACACTATGGCTACACCTTC
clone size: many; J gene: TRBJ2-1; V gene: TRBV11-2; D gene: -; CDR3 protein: CASSALNEQFF; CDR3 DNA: TGTGCCAGCAGCGCCCTTAATGAGCAGTTCTTC
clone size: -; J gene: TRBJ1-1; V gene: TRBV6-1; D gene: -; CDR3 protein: CASSPFREQFMNTEAFF; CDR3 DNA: TGTGCCAGCAGCCCCTTTAGGGAACAATTCATGAACACTGAAGCTTTCTTT